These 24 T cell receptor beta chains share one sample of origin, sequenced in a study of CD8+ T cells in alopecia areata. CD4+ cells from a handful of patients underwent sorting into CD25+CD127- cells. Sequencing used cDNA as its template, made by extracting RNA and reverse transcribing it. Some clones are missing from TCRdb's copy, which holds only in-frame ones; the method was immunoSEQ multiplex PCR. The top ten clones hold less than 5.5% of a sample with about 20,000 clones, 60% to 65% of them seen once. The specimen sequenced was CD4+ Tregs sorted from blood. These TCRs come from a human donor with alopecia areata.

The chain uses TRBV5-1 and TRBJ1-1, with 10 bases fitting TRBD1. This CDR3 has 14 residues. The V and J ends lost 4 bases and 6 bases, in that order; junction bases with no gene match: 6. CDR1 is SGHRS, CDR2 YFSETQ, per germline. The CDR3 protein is CASSGGQGRPEAFF. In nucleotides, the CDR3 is TGCGCCAGCAGCGGGGGACAGGGGCGGCCTGAAGCTTTCTTT.

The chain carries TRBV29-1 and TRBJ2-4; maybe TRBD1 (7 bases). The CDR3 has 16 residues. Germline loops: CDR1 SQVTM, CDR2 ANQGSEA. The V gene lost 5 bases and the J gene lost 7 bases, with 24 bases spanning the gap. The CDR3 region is CSVRGRRDREYNIQYF. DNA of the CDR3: TGCAGCGTTCGAGGGAGGAGGGACAGAGAATATAACATTCAGTACTTC.

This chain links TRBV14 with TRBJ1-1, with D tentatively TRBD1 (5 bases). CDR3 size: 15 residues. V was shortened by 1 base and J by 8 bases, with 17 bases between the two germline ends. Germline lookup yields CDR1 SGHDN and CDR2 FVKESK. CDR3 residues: CASSQAGRRAGEAFF. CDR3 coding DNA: TGTGCCAGCAGCCAAGCAGGTCGCAGGGCGGGGGAAGCTTTCTTT.

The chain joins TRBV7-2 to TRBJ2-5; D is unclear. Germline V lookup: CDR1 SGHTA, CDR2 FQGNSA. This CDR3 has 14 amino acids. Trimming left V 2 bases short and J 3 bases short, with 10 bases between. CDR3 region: CASSLQTDKETQYF. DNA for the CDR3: TGTGCCAGCAGCTTACAGACCGATAAAGAGACCCAGTACTTC. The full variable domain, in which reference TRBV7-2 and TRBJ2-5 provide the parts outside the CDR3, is GAGVSQSPSNKVTEKGKDVELRCDPISGHTALYWYRQSLGQGLEFLIYFQGNSAPDKSGLPSDRFSAERTGGSVSTLTIQRTQQEDSAVYLCASSLQTDKETQYFGPGTRLLVL.

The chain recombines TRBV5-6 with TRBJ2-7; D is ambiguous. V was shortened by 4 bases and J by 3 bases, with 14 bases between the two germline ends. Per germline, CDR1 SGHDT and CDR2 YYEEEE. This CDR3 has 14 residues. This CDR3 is CASSPGFHYYEQYF. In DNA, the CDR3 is TGTGCCAGCAGCCCGGGTTTCCACTACTACGAGCAGTACTTC.

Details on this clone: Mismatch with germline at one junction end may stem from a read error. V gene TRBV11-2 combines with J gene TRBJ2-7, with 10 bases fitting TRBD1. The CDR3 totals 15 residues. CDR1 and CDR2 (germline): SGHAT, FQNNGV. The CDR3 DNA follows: TGTGCCAGCAGTTTAGAGGGACAGGGGTTTTACGAGCAGTACTTC. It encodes CASSLEGQGFYEQYF. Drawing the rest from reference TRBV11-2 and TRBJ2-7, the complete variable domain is EAGVAQSPRYKIIEKRQSVAFWCNPISGHATLYWYQQILGQGPKLLIQFQNNGVVDDSQLPKDRFSAERLKGVDSTLKIQPAKLEDSAVYLCASSLEGQGFYEQYFGPGTRLTVT.

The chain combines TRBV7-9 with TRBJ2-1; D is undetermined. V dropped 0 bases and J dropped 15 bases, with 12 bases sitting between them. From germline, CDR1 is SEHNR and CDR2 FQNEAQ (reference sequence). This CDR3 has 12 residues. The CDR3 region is CASSLARDPGFF. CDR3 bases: TGTGCCAGCAGCTTAGCGCGAGATCCCGGGTTCTTC.

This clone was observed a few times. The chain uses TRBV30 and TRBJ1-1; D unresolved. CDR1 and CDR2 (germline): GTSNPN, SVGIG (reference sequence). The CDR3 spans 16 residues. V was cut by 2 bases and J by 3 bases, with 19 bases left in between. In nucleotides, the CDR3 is TGTGCCTGGAGTAAGTTTTGGGCCGGTTTTGACACTGAAGCTTTCTTT. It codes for CAWSKFWAGFDTEAFF.

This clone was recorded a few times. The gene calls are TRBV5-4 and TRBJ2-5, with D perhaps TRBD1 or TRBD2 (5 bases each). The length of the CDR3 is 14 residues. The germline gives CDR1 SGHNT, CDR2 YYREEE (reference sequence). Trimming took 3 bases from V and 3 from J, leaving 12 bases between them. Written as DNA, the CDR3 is TGTGCCAGCAGCTGGGACGGAGTAGAAGAGACCCAGTACTTC. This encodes CASSWDGVEETQYF.

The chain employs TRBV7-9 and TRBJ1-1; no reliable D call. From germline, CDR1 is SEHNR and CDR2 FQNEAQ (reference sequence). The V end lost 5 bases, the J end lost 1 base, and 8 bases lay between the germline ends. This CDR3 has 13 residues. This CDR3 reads CASSARENTEAFF. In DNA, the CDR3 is TGTGCCAGCAGCGCGAGGGAGAACACTGAAGCTTTCTTT.

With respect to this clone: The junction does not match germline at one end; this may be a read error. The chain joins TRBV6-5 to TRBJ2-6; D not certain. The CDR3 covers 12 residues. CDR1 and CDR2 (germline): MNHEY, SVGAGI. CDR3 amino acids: CPSTSGANVLTF. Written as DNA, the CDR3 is TGTCCCAGCACCTCTGGGGCCAACGTCCTGACTTTC.

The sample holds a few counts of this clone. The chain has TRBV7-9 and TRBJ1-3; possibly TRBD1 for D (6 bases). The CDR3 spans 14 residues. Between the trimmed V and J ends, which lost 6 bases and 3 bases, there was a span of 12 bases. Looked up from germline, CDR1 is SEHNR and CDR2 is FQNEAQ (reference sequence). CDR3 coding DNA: TGTGCCAGCAGTTACAGGGATGGTGGAAACACCATATATTTT. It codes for CASSYRDGGNTIYF.

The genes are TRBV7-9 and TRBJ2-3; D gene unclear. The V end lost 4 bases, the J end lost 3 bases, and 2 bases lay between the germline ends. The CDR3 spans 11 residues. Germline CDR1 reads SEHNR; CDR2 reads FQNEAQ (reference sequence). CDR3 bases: TGTGCCAGCAGCTCAACAGATACGCAGTATTTT. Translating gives CASSSTDTQYF.

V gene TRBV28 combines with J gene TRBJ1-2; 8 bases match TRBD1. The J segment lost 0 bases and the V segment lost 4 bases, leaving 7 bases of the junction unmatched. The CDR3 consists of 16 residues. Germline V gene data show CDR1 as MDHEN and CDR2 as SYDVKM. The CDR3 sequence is CASSSPGQGPNYGYTF. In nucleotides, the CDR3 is TGTGCCAGCAGTTCACCCGGACAGGGACCTAACTATGGCTACACCTTC.

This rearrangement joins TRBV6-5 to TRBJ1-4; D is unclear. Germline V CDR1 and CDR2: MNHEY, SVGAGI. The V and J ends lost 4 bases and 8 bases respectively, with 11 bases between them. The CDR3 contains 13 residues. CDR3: CASSFRPLEKLFF. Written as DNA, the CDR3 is TGTGCCAGCAGTTTTAGGCCGTTGGAAAAACTGTTTTTT.

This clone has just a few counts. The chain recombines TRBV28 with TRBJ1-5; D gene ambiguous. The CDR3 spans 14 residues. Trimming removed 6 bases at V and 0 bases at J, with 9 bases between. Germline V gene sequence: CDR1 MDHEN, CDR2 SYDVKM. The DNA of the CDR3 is TGTGCCAGCAGGTCCGGGCTTAGCAATCAGCCCCAGCATTTT. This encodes CASRSGLSNQPQHF.

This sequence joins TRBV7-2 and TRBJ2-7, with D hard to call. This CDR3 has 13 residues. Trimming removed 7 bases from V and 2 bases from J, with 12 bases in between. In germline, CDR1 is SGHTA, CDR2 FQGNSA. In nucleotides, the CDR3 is TGTGCCAGCACCAACTGGGAAGCCTACGAGCAGTACTTC. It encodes CASTNWEAYEQYF.

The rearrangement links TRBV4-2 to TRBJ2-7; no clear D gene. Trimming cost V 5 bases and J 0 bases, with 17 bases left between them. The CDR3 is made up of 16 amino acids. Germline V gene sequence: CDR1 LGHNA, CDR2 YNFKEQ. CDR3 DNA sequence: TGTGCCAGCAGCACCCGTTTCACGAGTAGCTCCTACGAGCAGTACTTC. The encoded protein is CASSTRFTSSSYEQYF.

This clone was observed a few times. DNA for the CDR3: TGTGCCAGCAGCACGGGGACCAACACTGAAGCTTTCTTT. Its protein product is CASSTGTNTEAFF. V gene TRBV7-3 combines with J gene TRBJ1-1; D perhaps matches TRBD1 (5 bases). The germline V and J ends were trimmed by 5 bases and 2 bases, with 9 bases remaining between them. The CDR3 totals 13 residues. Germline V gene sequence: CDR1 SGHTA, CDR2 FQGTGA.

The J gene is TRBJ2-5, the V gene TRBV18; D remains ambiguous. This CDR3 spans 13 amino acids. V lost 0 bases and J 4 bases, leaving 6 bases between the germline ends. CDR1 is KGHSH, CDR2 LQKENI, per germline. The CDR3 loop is CASSPPGVETQYF. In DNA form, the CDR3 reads TGTGCCAGCTCACCACCAGGAGTAGAGACCCAGTACTTC.

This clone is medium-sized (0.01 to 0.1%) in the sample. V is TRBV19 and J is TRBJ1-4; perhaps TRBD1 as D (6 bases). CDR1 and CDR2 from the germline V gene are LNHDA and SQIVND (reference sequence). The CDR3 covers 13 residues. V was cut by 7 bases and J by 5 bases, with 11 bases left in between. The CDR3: CASTGQPNEKLFF. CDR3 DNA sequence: TGTGCCAGTACTGGACAGCCGAATGAAAAACTGTTTTTT.

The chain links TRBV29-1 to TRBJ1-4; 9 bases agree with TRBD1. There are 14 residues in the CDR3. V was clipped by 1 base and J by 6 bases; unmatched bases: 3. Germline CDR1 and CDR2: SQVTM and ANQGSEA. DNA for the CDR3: TGCAGCGTTGAAGGGACAGGGGATCATGAAAAACTGTTTTTT. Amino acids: CSVEGTGDHEKLFF.

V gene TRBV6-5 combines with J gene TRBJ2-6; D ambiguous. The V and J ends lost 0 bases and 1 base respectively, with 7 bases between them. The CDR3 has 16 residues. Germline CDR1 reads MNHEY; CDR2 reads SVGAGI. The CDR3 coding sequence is TGTGCCAGCAGTTACTCCCTGAGATCTGGGGCCAACGTCCTGACTTTC. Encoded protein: CASSYSLRSGANVLTF.

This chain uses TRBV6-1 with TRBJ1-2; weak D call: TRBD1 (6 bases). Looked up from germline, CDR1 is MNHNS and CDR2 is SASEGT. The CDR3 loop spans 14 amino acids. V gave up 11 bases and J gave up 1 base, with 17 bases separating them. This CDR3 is CAVPGQRINYGYTF. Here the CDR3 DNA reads TGTGCCGTCCCAGGACAGCGGATTAACTATGGCTACACCTTC.